The rows below give T cell receptor beta chains drawn from one sample of a study of cytomegalovirus exposure and HLA in healthy donors. Clones were read by immunoSEQ multiplex PCR, and TCRdb kept only the in-frame ones, dropping some. The repertoire shows around 76,000 clones; the top ten hold approximately 0.78%. The specimen sequenced was PBMCs. Every receptor here comes from a boy aged 5-17 years in good health and CMV-seronegative. CDR3s include the opening cysteine and the closing phenylalanine or tryptophan. D genes are given only for firm matches.

CDR3 length	D gene	V gene	J gene	CDR3 protein	CDR3 DNA
14	TRBD1	TRBV19	TRBJ2-2	CASSGTGDTGELFF	TGTGCCAGTAGCGGGACAGGGGACACCGGGGAGCTGTTTTTT
17	.	TRBV9	TRBJ1-6	CASSVGPTGTASSPLHF	TGTGCCAGCAGCGTAGGTCCAACCGGGACTGCAAGTTCACCCCTCCACTTT
14	.	TRBV28	TRBJ1-2	CASSPSRGFYGYTF	TGTGCCAGCAGTCCGTCCAGAGGATTCTATGGCTACACCTTC
14	.	TRBV15	TRBJ2-3	CATSRQQSTDTQYF	TGTGCCACCAGCAGGCAACAAAGCACAGATACGCAGTATTTT
15	.	TRBV21-1	TRBJ1-5	CASSPWEFPNQPQHF	TGTGCCAGCAGTCCTTGGGAGTTTCCCAATCAGCCCCAGCATTTT
16	.	TRBV29-1	TRBJ1-1	CSVSLAGRDLNTEAFF	TGCAGCGTATCCCTTGCTGGCAGGGACTTGAACACTGAAGCTTTCTTT
12	.	TRBV6-1	TRBJ1-1	CASKGGNTEAFF	TGTGCCAGCAAAGGGGGGAACACTGAAGCTTTCTTT
15	.	TRBV4-1	TRBJ1-1	CASSRSGQLNTEAFF	TGCGCCAGCAGCCGGTCAGGACAGTTGAACACTGAAGCTTTCTTT
15	TRBD1	TRBV6-5	TRBJ1-6	CASSYWTGEGSPLHF	TGTGCCAGCAGTTACTGGACAGGGGAGGGGTCACCCCTCCACTTT
19	TRBD1	TRBV5-6	TRBJ1-2	CASSRKTGGTTIPDYGYTF	TGTGCCAGCAGCCGGAAAACAGGGGGTACTACCATTCCTGACTATGGCTACACCTTC
15	TRBD1	TRBV5-5	TRBJ2-5	CASSRWDRTQETQYF	TGTGCCAGCAGCCGATGGGACAGAACTCAAGAGACCCAGTACTTC
13	.	TRBV6-1	TRBJ2-5	CASSLALGETQYF	TGTGCCAGCAGTCTAGCCCTGGGGGAGACCCAGTACTTC
14	.	TRBV2	TRBJ1-2	CASSETGGDYGYTF	TGTGCCAGCAGTGAAACAGGTGGGGATTATGGCTACACCTTC
15	.	TRBV30	TRBJ1-1	CAWGRGNRPSTEAFF	TGTGCCTGGGGGAGGGGAAACCGACCTTCCACTGAAGCTTTCTTT
18	.	TRBV28	TRBJ1-3	CASSPLSTGPSSGNTIYF	TGTGCCAGCAGTCCCCTATCCACAGGGCCAAGCTCTGGAAACACCATATATTTT
15	.	TRBV18	TRBJ1-5	CASSPPGGRNQPQHF	TGTGCCAGCTCACCACCGGGGGGACGCAATCAGCCCCAGCATTTT
15	.	TRBV6-6	TRBJ2-3	CASRLGDVNTDTQYF	TGTGCCAGCAGACTTGGAGACGTTAACACAGATACGCAGTATTTT
14	.	TRBV5-6	TRBJ1-5	CASSVGAGDQPQHF	TGTGCCAGCAGCGTGGGGGCAGGGGATCAGCCCCAGCATTTT
15	TRBD2	TRBV2	TRBJ2-3	CASTVTSGRSDTQYF	TGTGCCAGCACTGTCACTAGCGGGAGGAGTGATACGCAGTATTTT
14	.	TRBV9	TRBJ2-3	CASSVEYSTDTQYF	TGTGCCAGCAGCGTAGAATATAGCACAGATACGCAGTATTTT
13	.	TRBV7-9	TRBJ2-7	CASSRPGSYEQYF	TGTGCCAGCAGCCGCCCCGGGAGCTACGAGCAGTACTTC
13	.	TRBV5-1	TRBJ2-2	CASSLDRAGELFF	TGCGCCAGCAGCTTGGACAGGGCCGGGGAGCTGTTTTTT
14	TRBD1	TRBV29-1	TRBJ1-1	CSVERTGQPTEAFF	TGCAGCGTGGAACGGACAGGCCAGCCCACTGAAGCTTTCTTT
14	.	TRBV19	TRBJ2-7	CASSAAGSYGEQYF	TGTGCCAGTAGTGCCGCAGGGTCGTATGGCGAGCAGTACTTC